This TCR beta chain was observed in a study of T cell repertoires in MIS-A myocarditis (dated by TCRdb to between 2021 and 2024). The QIAamp DNA FFPE kit was used to extract genomic DNA from formalin-fixed paraffin-embedded autopsy tissue. Of note for this clone: Its antigen remains undetermined. Qualities for individual bases were not recorded, and no much larger clone is one base off.

Amplification of TCRbeta CDR3 regions relied on the immunoSEQ bias-controlled multiplex PCR, followed by high-throughput sequencing. Regarding the original processing steps: CDR3 sequences were collapsed and filtered by the immunoSEQ vendor pipeline to quantify abundance and frequency of each unique TCRbeta CDR3. Dominant CDR3 amino acid sequences were clustered with SARS-CoV-2-specific ImmuneCODE TCRbeta sequences by CD-HIT using a 90% global sequence identity threshold. Clones at frequencies from 0.1 to 1 were categorized as hyperexpanded, and clones at frequencies from 0.01 to 0.1 were categorized as large. For the dominant clones, CDR3 amino acid sequences and V and J gene assignments were confirmed with MiXCR. The R stringdist package was used to compute Levenshtein distances between the patient clonotypes and the ImmuneCODE hits. Not all clones reach the TCRdb copy of this immuneACCESS table, which keeps in-frame sequences only. Checked studies attribute under half of the gap to unresolved V genes and leave the rest unexplained. V, J and clone size were drawn from that table, and D and trimming were deduced from the DNA. The sample data list 15,000 or so clones, and 74% of these were observed just once. Around 60% of the sample is held by the ten biggest clonotypes.

The CDR1 and CDR2 encoded by the germline V gene (reference sequence) are SGHNT and YYREEE. The CDR3, from cysteine to phenylalanine, totals 14 residues. Of the read, only the CDR3 DNA is kept; its 42 bases are in frame from base 1. Cut back by 4 bases and 6 bases, the V and J ends lie 13 bases apart. The sample was left ventricle heart tissue obtained at autopsy. The label giving this sample's cell subset or site can be read as: cardiac tissue sample (left or right ventricle, interventricular septum, or pericardium). The V gene is TRBV5-4 and the J gene is TRBJ1-4; TRBD1 is a weak D gene call, 5 bases matching. The source of this sequence is a man aged 18 to 29 with fulminant myocarditis from multisystem inflammatory syndrome in adults (MIS-A) after COVID-19. The DNA sequence follows: TGTGCCAGCAGCCCAGACAGTTTAGATGAAAAACTGTTTTTT. This sequence encodes CASSPDSLDEKLFF.